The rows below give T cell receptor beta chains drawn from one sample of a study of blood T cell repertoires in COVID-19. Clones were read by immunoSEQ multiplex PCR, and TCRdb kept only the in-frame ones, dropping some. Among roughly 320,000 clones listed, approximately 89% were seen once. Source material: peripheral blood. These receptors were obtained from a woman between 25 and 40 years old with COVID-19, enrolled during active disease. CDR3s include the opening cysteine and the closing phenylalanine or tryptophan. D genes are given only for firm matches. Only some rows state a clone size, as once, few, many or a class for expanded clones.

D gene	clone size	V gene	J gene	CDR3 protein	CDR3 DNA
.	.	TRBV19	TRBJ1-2	CASSLQPSQISRGGYTF	TGTGCCAGTAGTCTCCAACCTAGCCAAATTAGCCGAGGAGGCTACACCTTC
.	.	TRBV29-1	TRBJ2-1	CSVVRQSLNYNEQFF	TGCAGCGTTGTGCGACAGTCCCTAAATTACAATGAGCAGTTCTTC
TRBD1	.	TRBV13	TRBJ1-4	CASSLGGTGGEKLFF	TGTGCCAGCAGCTTAGGTGGGACAGGGGGTGAAAAACTGTTTTTT
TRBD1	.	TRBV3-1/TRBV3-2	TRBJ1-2	CASSPRLEHRGIYGYTF	TGTGCCAGCAGCCCACGCCTTGAACACAGGGGCATCTATGGCTACACCTTC
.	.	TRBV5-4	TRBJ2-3	CASSFRTSLTDTQYF	TGTGCCAGCAGCTTTAGGACAAGCCTCACAGATACGCAGTATTTT
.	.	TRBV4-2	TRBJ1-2	CASSQSGTPKGGYGYTF	TGTGCCAGCAGCCAGTCCGGGACTCCTAAGGGCGGCTATGGCTACACCTTC
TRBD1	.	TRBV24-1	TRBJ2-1	CATSEPSGQGGYNEQFF	TGTGCCACCAGTGAACCGTCCGGACAGGGGGGATACAATGAGCAGTTCTTC
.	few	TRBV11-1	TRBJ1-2	CASSLQGPGGGYTF	TGTGCCAGCAGCTTACAGGGGCCGGGTGGAGGCTACACCTTC
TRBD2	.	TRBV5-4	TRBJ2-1	CASSLSSGGYNEQFF	TGTGCCAGCAGCTTGTCCAGCGGGGGCTACAATGAGCAGTTCTTC
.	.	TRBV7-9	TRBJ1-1	CASSLKGGAFF	TGTGCCAGCAGCTTAAAAGGGGGAGCTTTCTTT
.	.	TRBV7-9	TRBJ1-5	CASSLPGYNQPQHF	TGTGCCAGCAGCTTACCAGGGTACAATCAGCCCCAGCATTTT
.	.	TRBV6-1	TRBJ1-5	CASSDYRVVNQPQHF	TGTGCCAGCAGTGATTACAGGGTTGTCAATCAGCCCCAGCATTTT
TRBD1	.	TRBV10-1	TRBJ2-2	CASSGQGRTGELFF	TGCGCCAGCAGTGGACAGGGAAGGACCGGGGAGCTGTTTTTT
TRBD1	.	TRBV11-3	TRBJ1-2	CASSPWGQGSYGYTF	TGTGCCAGCAGCCCTTGGGGACAGGGAAGCTATGGCTACACCTTC
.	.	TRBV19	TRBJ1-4	CASSTFSTNEKLFF	TGTGCCAGTAGTACATTTTCAACTAATGAAAAACTGTTTTTT
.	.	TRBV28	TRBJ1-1	CASSLTYRNTEAFF	TGTGCCAGCAGTTTAACCTACAGGAACACTGAAGCTTTCTTT
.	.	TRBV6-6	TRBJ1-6	CASSHGGSSPLHF	TGTGCCAGCAGTCACGGGGGTTCCTCACCCCTCCACTTT
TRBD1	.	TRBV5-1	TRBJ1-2	CASSLTGQGGGYTF	TGCGCCAGCAGCCTAACAGGACAGGGTGGAGGCTACACCTTC
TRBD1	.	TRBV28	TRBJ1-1	CASSYLLLRDRATEAFF	TGTGCCAGCAGTTATCTCCTGCTCCGGGACAGGGCCACTGAAGCTTTCTTT
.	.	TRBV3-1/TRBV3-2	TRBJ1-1	CASSLPGGYTEAFF	TGTGCCAGCAGCCTTCCCGGGGGGTACACTGAAGCTTTCTTT
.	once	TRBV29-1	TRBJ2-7	CSVRDAGDYEQYF	TGCAGCGTCCGAGATGCCGGAGACTACGAGCAGTACTTC
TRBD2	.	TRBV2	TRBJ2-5	CASTRTSSRETQYF	TGTGCCAGCACCAGGACTAGCTCACGAGAGACCCAGTACTTC